This TCR beta chain emerged from a study of blood T cell repertoires in COVID-19. About the research overall: Whether acute or convalescent, the COVID-19 samples came from the United States, Italy and Spain.

The germline V gene has CDR1 MNHEY and CDR2 SVGAGI. The ends lost 5 bases at V and 5 bases at J; junction bases unmatched: 6. The CDR3 totals 15 residues. Clones were sequenced by immunoSEQ multiplex PCR, and TCRdb holds only the in-frame ones, with some missing. The table includes 350,000 to 550,000 clones, roughly 91% detected once. The sample consisted of peripheral blood. V and J are TRBV6-5 and TRBJ2-1; 10 bases line up with TRBD2. This clonotype was obtained from a woman aged 25 to 39 with acute or convalescent COVID-19. The DNA of the CDR3 is TGTGCCAGCAGTAGAGCGGGGGGGCTCAACAATGAGCAGTTCTTC. It encodes CASSRAGGLNNEQFF.